This passage covers 2 T cell receptor beta chains from one sample sequenced in a study of T cell responses to AZD1222 COVID-19 vaccine. Assay used: immunoSEQ multiplex PCR; TCRdb lists only in-frame clones, some missing. The sample shows about 130,000 clones, approximately 93% of them seen only once. The material sequenced was peripheral blood, taken on day 0 of AZD1222 vaccination. Every receptor here comes from an adult in good health.

This clone has a handful of counts. V is TRBV3-1 (or the pseudogene TRBV3-2) and J is TRBJ1-2; no clear D. In germline, CDR1 is LGHDT, CDR2 YNNKEL (reference sequence). Trimming took off 8 bases at V and 1 base at J, with 11 bases between the two ends. This CDR3 has 13 amino acids. CDR3 nucleotide sequence: TGTGCCAGCTCGGGAGTCCTTAACTATGGCTACACCTTC. Protein: CASSGVLNYGYTF.

This sequence joins TRBV14 and TRBJ2-2; 12 bases align to TRBD2. The CDR3 runs 19 residues. Germline-derived CDR1 and CDR2 are SGHDN and FVKESK. Trimming removed 0 bases from V and 4 bases from J; junction bases left unmatched: 9. The CDR3 coding sequence is TGTGCCAGCAGCCAAGATACTAGCGGGAGGTGGCGTGGCACCGGGGAGCTGTTTTTT. This codes for CASSQDTSGRWRGTGELFF.